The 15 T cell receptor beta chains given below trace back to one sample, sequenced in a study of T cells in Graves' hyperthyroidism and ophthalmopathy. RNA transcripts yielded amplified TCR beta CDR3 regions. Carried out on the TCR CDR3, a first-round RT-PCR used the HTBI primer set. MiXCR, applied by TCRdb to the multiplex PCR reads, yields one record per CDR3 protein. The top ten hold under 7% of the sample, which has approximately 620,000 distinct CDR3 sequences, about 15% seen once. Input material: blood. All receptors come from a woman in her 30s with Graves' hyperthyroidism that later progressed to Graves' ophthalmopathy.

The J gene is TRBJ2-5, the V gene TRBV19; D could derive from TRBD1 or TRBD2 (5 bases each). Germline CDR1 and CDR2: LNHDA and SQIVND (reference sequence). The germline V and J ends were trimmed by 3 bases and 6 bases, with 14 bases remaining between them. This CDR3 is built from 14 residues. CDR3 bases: TGTGCCAGTAGTATTGGGGGTGACGTGAAGACCCAGTACTTC. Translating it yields CASSIGGDVKTQYF. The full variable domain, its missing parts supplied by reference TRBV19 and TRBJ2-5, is DGGITQSPKYLFRKEGQNVTLSCEQNLNHDAMYWYRQDPGQGLRLIYYSQIVNDFQKGDIAEGYSVSREKKESFPLTVTSAQKNPTAFYLCASSIGGDVKTQYFGPGTRLLVL.

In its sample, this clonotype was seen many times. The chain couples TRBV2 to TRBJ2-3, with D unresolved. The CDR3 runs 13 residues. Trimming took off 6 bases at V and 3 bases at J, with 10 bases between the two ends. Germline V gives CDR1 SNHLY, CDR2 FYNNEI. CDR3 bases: TGTGCCAGCAGGATTCTAGGGACAGATACGCAGTATTTT. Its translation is CASRILGTDTQYF.

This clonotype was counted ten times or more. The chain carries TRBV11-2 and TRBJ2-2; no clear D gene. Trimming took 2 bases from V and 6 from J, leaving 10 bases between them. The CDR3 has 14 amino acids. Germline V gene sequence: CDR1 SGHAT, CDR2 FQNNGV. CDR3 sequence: CASSLRASSGELFF. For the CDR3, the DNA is TGTGCCAGCAGCTTACGAGCATCTTCCGGGGAGCTGTTTTTT.

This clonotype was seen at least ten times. The CDR3 spells CASRVGTNTEAFF. The CDR3 DNA reads as TGTGCCAGCAGGGTGGGGACGAACACTGAAGCTTTCTTT. This chain connects TRBV11-1 to TRBJ1-1, with D maybe TRBD1 (5 bases). Germline V gene data show CDR1 as SGHAT and CDR2 as FQDESV (reference sequence). The CDR3 runs 13 residues. V lost 6 bases and J lost 1, with 9 bases in between.

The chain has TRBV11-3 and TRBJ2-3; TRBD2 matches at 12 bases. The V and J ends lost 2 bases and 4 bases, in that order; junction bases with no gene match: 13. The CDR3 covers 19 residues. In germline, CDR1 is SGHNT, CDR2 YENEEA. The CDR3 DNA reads TGTGCCAGCAGCTTACGGACCCAGCCTAGCGGGAGGGCCGCAGATACGCAGTATTTT. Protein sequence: CASSLRTQPSGRAADTQYF.

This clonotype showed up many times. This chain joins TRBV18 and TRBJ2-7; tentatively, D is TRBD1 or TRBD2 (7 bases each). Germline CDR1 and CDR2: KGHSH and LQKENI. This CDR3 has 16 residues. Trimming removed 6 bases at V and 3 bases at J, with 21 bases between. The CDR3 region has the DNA TGTGCCAGCTCTCGAACAGGGGCGGGGGATCTCTACGAGCAGTACTTC. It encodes CASSRTGAGDLYEQYF.

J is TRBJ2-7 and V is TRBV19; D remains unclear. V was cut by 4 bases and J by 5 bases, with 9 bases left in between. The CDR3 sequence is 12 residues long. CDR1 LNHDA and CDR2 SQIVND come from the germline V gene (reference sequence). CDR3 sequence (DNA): TGTGCCAGTAGTAACAGAATCCACGAGCAGTACTTC. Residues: CASSNRIHEQYF.

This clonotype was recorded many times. In DNA, the CDR3 is TGTGCCAGCAGTTATGGACAGACAAATGGCTACACCTTC. Protein sequence: CASSYGQTNGYTF. V and J are TRBV28 and TRBJ1-2, with D possibly TRBD1 on 6 matching bases. The CDR3 length is 13 residues. The V gene's germline CDR1 is MDHEN and CDR2 SYDVKM. V lost 4 bases and J 6 bases, leaving 12 bases between the germline ends.

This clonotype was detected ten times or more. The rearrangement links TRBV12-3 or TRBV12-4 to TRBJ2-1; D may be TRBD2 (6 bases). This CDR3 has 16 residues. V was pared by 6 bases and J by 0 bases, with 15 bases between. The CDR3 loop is CASRLSGSSSYNEQFF. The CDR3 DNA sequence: TGTGCCAGCAGGCTTAGCGGTTCCAGCTCCTACAATGAGCAGTTCTTC.

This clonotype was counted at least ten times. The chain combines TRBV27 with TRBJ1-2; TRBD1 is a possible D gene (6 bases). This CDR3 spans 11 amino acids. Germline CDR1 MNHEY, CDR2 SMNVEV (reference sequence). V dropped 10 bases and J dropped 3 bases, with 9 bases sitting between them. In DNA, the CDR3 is TGTGCCACCGGGGGCGACTATGGCTACACCTTC. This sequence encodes CATGGDYGYTF.

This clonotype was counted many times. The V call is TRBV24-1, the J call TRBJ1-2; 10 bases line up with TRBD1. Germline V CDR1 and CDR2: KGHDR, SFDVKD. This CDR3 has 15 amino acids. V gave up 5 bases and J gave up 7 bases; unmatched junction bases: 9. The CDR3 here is CATSGTGTGEAGYTF. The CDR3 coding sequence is TGTGCCACCAGTGGTACCGGGACAGGGGAGGCTGGCTACACCTTC.

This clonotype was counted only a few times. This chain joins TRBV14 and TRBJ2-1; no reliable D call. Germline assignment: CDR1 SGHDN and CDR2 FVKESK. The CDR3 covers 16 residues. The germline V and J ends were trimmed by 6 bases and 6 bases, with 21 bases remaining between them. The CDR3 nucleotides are TGTGCCAGCAGGCCCCGGATTATACGAGGCACCAATGAGCAGTTCTTC. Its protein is CASRPRIIRGTNEQFF.

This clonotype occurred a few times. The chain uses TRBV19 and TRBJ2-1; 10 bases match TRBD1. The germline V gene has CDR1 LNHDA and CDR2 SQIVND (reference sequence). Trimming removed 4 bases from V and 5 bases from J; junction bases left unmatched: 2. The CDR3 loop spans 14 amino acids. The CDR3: CASSKGQGNNEQFF. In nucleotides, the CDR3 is TGTGCCAGTAGTAAGGGACAGGGGAACAATGAGCAGTTCTTC.

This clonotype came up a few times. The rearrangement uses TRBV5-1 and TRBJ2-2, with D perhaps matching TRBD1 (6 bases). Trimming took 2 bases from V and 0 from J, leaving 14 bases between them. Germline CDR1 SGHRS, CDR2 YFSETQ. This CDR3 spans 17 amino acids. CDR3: CASSFRQDSANTGELFF. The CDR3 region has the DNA TGCGCCAGCAGCTTTCGACAGGACAGCGCGAACACCGGGGAGCTGTTTTTT.

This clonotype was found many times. The CDR3 region has the DNA TGTGCCAGCAGCCCCGGCGACAGTGACCAAGAGACCCAGTACTTC. It codes for CASSPGDSDQETQYF. The chain joins TRBV12-3 or TRBV12-4 to TRBJ2-5; tentative D call: TRBD1 (5 bases). V was pared by 6 bases and J by 0 bases, with 14 bases between. This CDR3 spans 15 amino acids.